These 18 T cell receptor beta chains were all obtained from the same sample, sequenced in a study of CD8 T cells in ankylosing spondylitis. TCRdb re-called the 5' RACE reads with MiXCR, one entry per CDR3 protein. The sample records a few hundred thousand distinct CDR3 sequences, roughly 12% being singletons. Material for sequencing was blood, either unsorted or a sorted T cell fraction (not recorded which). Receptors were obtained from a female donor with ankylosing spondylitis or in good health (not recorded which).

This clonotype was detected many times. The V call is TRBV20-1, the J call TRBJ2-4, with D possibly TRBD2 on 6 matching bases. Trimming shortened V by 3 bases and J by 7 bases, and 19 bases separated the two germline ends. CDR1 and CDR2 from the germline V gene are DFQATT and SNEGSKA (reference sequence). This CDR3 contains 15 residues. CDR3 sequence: CSASGGPSEVNIQYF. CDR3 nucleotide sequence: TGCAGTGCTAGTGGGGGTCCTAGCGAGGTTAACATTCAGTACTTC.

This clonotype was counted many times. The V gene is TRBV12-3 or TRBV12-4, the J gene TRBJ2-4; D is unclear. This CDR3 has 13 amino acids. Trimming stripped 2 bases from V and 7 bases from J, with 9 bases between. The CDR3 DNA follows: TGTGCCAGCAGTTTAAGTCCGACGAACATTCAGTACTTC. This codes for CASSLSPTNIQYF.

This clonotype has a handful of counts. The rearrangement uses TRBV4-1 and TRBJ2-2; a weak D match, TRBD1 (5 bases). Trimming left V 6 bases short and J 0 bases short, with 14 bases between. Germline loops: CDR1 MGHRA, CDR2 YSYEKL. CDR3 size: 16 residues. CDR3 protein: CASRNRWGSNTGELFF. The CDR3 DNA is TGCGCCAGCAGGAACAGGTGGGGTTCGAACACCGGGGAGCTGTTTTTT.

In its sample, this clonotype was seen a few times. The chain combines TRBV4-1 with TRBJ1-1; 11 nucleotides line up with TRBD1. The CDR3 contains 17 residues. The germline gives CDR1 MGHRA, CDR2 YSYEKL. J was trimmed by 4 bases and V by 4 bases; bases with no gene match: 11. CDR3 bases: TGCGCCAGCAGCCCCTGGACAGGGGGCGAAATCGGCACTGAAGCTTTCTTT. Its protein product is CASSPWTGGEIGTEAFF.

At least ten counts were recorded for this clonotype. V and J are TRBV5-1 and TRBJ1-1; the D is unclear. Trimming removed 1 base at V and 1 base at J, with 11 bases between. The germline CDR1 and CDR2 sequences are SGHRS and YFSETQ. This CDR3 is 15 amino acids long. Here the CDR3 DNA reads TGCGCCAGCAGCTTGTGGGAGCCGGCGAACACTGAAGCTTTCTTT. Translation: CASSLWEPANTEAFF.

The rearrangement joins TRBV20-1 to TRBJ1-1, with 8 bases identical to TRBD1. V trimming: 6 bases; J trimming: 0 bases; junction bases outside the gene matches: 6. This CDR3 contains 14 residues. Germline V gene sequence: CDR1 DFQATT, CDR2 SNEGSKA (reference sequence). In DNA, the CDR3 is TGCAGTGCCGGACAGGGATTCCTGAACACTGAAGCTTTCTTT. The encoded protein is CSAGQGFLNTEAFF.

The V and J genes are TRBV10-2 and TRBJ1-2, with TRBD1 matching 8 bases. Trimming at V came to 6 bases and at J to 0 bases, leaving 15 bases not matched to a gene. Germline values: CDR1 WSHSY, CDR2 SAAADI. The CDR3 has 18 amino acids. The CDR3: CASSLTRDRNIANYGYTF. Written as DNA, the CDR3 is TGCGCCAGCAGCCTAACCCGGGACAGGAATATTGCTAACTATGGCTACACCTTC.

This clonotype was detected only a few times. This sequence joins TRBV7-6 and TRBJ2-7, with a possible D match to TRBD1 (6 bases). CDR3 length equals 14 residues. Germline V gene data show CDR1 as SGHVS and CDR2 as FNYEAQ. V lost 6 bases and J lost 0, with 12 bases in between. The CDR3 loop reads CASSNRDTSYEQYF. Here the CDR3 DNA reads TGTGCCAGCAGTAACAGGGACACCTCCTACGAGCAGTACTTC.

CDR3 residues: CAWSAGLISGNTIYF. In DNA form, the CDR3 reads TGTGCCTGGAGCGCGGGCCTCATCTCTGGAAACACCATATATTTT. The V call is TRBV30, the J call TRBJ1-3; unclear D gene. CDR1 GTSNPN and CDR2 SVGIG come from the germline V gene (reference sequence). There are 15 residues in the CDR3. Deletions cut 3 bases from V and 0 bases from J, with 12 bases between.

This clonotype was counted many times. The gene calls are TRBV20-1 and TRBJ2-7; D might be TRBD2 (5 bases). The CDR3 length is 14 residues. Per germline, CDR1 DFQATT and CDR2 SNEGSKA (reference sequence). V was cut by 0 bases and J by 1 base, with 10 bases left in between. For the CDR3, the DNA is TGCAGTGCTAGAGATGGTAAGCGGTCCTACGAGCAGTACTTC. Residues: CSARDGKRSYEQYF.

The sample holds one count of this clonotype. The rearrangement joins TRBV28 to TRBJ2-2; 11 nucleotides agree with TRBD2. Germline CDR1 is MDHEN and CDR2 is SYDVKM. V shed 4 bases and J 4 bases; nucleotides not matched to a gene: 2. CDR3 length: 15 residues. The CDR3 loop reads CASSWTSGCTGELFF. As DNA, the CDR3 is TGTGCCAGCAGTTGGACTAGCGGGTGCACCGGGGAGCTGTTTTTT.

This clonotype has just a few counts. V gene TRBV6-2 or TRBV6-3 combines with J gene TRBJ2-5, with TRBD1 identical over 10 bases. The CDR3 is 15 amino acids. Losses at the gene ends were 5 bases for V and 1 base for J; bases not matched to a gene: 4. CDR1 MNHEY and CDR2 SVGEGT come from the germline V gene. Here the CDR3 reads CASSTGTGAQETQYF. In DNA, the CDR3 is TGTGCCAGCAGTACAGGGACAGGGGCCCAAGAGACCCAGTACTTC.

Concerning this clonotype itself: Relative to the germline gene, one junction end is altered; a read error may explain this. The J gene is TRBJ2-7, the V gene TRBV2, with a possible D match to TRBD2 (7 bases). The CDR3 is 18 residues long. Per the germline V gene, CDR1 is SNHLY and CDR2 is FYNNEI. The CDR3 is CACSPRILTGRGSYEQYF. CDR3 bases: TGTGCCTGCAGTCCCAGGATCCTCACAGGGAGGGGCTCCTACGAGCAGTACTTC.

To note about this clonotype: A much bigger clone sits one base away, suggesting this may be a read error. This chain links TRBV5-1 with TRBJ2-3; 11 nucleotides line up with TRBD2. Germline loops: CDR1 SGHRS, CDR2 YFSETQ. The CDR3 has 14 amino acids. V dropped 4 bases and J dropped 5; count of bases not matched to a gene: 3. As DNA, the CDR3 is TGCGCCAGCAGCACCGGGACTAGCGGAGATACGCAGTATTTT. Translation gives CASSTGTSGDTQYF.

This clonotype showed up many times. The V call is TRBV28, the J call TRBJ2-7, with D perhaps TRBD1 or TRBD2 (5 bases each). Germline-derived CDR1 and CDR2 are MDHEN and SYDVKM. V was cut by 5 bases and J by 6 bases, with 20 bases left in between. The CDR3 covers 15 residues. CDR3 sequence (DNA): TGTGCCAGCAGTCCTGCCAACGGGGCCTTCTCCGAGCAGTACTTC. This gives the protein CASSPANGAFSEQYF. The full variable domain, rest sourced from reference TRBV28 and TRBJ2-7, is DVKVTQSSRYLVKRTGEKVFLECVQDMDHENMFWYRQDPGLGLRLIYFSYDVKMKEKGDIPEGYSVSREKKERFSLILESASTNQTSMYLCASSPANGAFSEQYFGPGTRLTVT.

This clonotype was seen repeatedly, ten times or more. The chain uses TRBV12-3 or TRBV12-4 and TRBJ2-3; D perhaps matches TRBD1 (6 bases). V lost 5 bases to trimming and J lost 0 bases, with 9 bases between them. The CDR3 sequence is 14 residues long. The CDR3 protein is CASSRDKSTDTQYF. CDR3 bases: TGTGCCAGCAGTCGGGACAAGAGCACAGATACGCAGTATTTT.

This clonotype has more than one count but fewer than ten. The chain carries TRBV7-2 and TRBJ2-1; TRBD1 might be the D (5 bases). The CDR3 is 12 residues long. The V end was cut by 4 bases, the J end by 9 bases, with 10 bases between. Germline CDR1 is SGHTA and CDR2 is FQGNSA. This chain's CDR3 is CASSSRVGEQFF. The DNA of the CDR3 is TGTGCCAGCAGCTCCAGGGTTGGTGAGCAGTTCTTC.

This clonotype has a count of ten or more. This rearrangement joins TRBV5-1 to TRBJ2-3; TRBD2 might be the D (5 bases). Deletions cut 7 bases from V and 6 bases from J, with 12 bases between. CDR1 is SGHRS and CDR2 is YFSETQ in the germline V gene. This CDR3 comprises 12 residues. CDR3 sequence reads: CASLGPGDTQYF. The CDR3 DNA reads TGCGCCAGCCTAGGCCCGGGGGATACGCAGTATTTT. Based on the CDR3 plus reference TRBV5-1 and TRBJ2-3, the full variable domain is KAGVTQTPRYLIKTRGQQVTLSCSPISGHRSVSWYQQTPGQGLQFLFEYFSETQRNKGNFPGRFSGRQFSNSRSEMNVSTLELGDSALYLCASLGPGDTQYFGPGTRLTVL.